The T cell receptor (beta chain) described here comes from a study of metastatic and nonmetastatic thyroid tumors. There were no patients who had received any treatment before thyroid surgery. TCRdb re-analyzed the PCR reads through MiXCR. The profile shows 20,000 to 25,000 clones, about a fifth of them singletons. Sequences were obtained from blood. The TCR originated in a female donor with papillary thyroid cancer or a benign thyroid nodule (not recorded which). Some clones in this sample may be carry-over from other donors' samples.

This CDR3 reads CASSLGWRDTQYF. DNA for the CDR3: TGTGCCAGCAGTCTAGGTTGGCGAGATACGCAGTATTTT. V and J are TRBV11-2 and TRBJ2-3; D not certain. This CDR3 has 13 amino acids. Germline CDR1 and CDR2: SGHAT and FQNNGV. Trimming shortened V by 6 bases and J by 5 bases, and 12 bases separated the two germline ends.